This T cell receptor (beta chain) comes out of a study of spatial heterogeneity in lung cancer. CDR3 length equals 14 residues. The germline gives CDR1 SGDLS, CDR2 YYNGEE. Between the trimmed V and J ends, which lost 4 bases and 3 bases, there was a span of 13 bases. Time point of the sample: blood at routine non-recurrence follow-up after resection. Single TCR cDNA molecules each had their own unique molecular identifier. One entry per CDR3 protein results from TCRdb running MiXCR on the 5' RACE reads. The sample yields about 120,000 distinct CDR3 sequences, under 14% seen once. The V and J genes are TRBV9 and TRBJ1-1, with no clear D. This clonotype was obtained from a female donor with early-stage non-small cell lung cancer. The source material was PBMCs, sampled at follow-up. The CDR3 DNA reads TGTGCCAGCAGCCCCCGTGGGGTAGACACTGAAGCTTTCTTT. It translates to CASSPRGVDTEAFF.